The present TCR beta chain was sequenced within a study of blood T cell repertoires in COVID-19. Trimming cost V 5 bases and J 4 bases; bases outside gene matches: 11. Germline CDR1 reads SGHRS; CDR2 reads YFSETQ. There are 15 residues in the CDR3. Authors' analysis steps: The assay estimated nucleated cells by amplifying reference gene primers. Some clones are missing from TCRdb's copy, which holds only in-frame ones; the method was immunoSEQ multiplex PCR. D and trimming come from the DNA, and the V and J calls and clone size come from that table. The data hold about 210,000 clones, with under 90% observed a single time.

The clonotype originates from a woman in her forties with active or convalescent COVID-19. This sequence joins TRBV5-1 and TRBJ1-1; 7 bases agree with TRBD1. The specimen sequenced was peripheral blood. The CDR3 sequence: CASRLSGGMATEAFF. The DNA of the CDR3 is TGCGCCAGCAGGTTATCAGGGGGGATGGCCACTGAAGCTTTCTTT.